A selection of T cell receptor beta chains follows, all from one sample in a study of cytomegalovirus exposure and HLA in healthy donors. Profiling relied on immunoSEQ multiplex PCR, and the TCRdb table lists in-frame clones only, not all of them. The profile shows some 120,000 clones, 80% of them singletons. The sample comprised PBMCs. The receptors were gathered from a man under 40 in good health and CMV-seronegative. Each CDR3 is given with its conserved first and last residue. Fields, in order: CDR3 length, clone size, J gene, D gene, V gene, CDR3 DNA, CDR3 protein. D genes are given only for firm matches. Rows give clone size only sometimes, using once, few, many, or a class for an expanded clone.

17,NA,TRBJ2-7,TRBD2,TRBV7-9,TGTGCCAGCAGCTCCGCCCCTGGGACTAGGGGGTTCTACGAGCAGTACTTC,CASSSAPGTRGFYEQYF
15,NA,TRBJ2-7,TRBD1,TRBV13,TGTGCCAGCAGCTTTTGGGGACAGGGGGCCAACGAGCAGTACTTC,CASSFWGQGANEQYF
15,NA,TRBJ1-1,NA,TRBV19,TGTGCCAGTAGTATCTGGGGGGGTGGGAACACTGAAGCTTTCTTT,CASSIWGGGNTEAFF
15,NA,TRBJ2-3,NA,TRBV28,TGTGCCAGCAGTTCCCCACTCGGGAGCACAGATACGCAGTATTTT,CASSSPLGSTDTQYF
16,NA,TRBJ2-1,TRBD2,TRBV4-2,TGTGCCAGCAGCTCTTCCGGGACTAGAGCTTACAATGAGCAGTTCTTC,CASSSSGTRAYNEQFF
19,NA,TRBJ2-1,TRBD2,TRBV10-3,TGTGCCATCAGTGAGGACAGAGTGGGACTAGCGGGCTCCTACAATGAGCAGTTCTTC,CAISEDRVGLAGSYNEQFF
15,NA,TRBJ2-7,NA,TRBV15,TGTGCCACCAGTAGGACGGGGTCGAGCTCCTACGAGCAGTACTTC,CATSRTGSSSYEQYF
19,NA,TRBJ2-7,TRBD1,TRBV28,TGTGCCAGCAGTTTCCGGGACAGGGGGCGCGGGGCCCGCTCCTACGAGCAGTACTTC,CASSFRDRGRGARSYEQYF
14,once,TRBJ2-3,NA,TRBV6-5,TGTGCCAGCAGTTGGGGGGGGGCCACAGATACGCAGTATTTT,CASSWGGATDTQYF
14,NA,TRBJ2-7,NA,TRBV18,TGTGCCAGCTCACTGACAGGAAGGGGTTACGAGCAGTACTTC,CASSLTGRGYEQYF
13,NA,TRBJ1-1,NA,TRBV7-9,TGTGCCAGCAGCTTAGGGGCGAACACTGAAGCTTTCTTT,CASSLGANTEAFF
15,NA,TRBJ2-3,TRBD1,TRBV2,TGTGCCAGCAGTATGACAGGGGCTTACACAGATACGCAGTATTTT,CASSMTGAYTDTQYF
15,NA,TRBJ2-3,NA,TRBV6-6,TGTGCCAGCAGTGGGGGGACAGCTAGCACAGATACGCAGTATTTT,CASSGGTASTDTQYF
18,NA,TRBJ2-3,TRBD2,TRBV4-1,TGCGCCAGCAGCCAAGAAGACGTGCCTAGCGGGAGCACAGATACGCAGTATTTT,CASSQEDVPSGSTDTQYF
15,NA,TRBJ2-1,TRBD2,TRBV7-9,TGTGCCAGCAGCTTAGTCGGACTAGCGGCCAATGAGCAGTTCTTC,CASSLVGLAANEQFF
13,NA,TRBJ1-2,NA,TRBV9,TGTGCCAGCAGCGATGACAGCTACTATGGCTACACCTTC,CASSDDSYYGYTF
18,NA,TRBJ2-1,NA,TRBV9,TGTGCCAGCAGCGTAGAAACCGCTGGCGGGAACCCCTACAATGAGCAGTTCTTC,CASSVETAGGNPYNEQFF
11,once,TRBJ1-2,NA,TRBV29-1,TGCAGCGTTGACCGAGGGGGAAGTTACCCCTTC,CSVDRGGSYPF
15,NA,TRBJ2-3,NA,TRBV6-5,TGTGCCAGCAGTTACGGAGGGGGCGGCACAGATACGCAGTATTTT,CASSYGGGGTDTQYF
17,few,TRBJ2-7,NA,TRBV15,TGTGCCACCAGCAGGGTCCTCAGTATCCCGCCCTCCTACGAGCAGTACTTC,CATSRVLSIPPSYEQYF
14,few,TRBJ1-1,NA,TRBV27,TGTGCCAGCAGTCCAACAGGGCCTTTATCTGAAGCTTTCTTT,CASSPTGPLSEAFF
12,NA,TRBJ1-1,NA,TRBV6-5,TGTGCCAGCAGAGCAGGTCAAACTGAAGCTTTCTTT,CASRAGQTEAFF
13,NA,TRBJ1-1,TRBD1,TRBV29-1,TGCAGCGTTGGTGGGACAGGGGTCACTGAAGCTTTCTTT,CSVGGTGVTEAFF
15,NA,TRBJ2-7,NA,TRBV9,TGTGCCAGCAGCGCCGGACAGAGTCGAGCCTACGAGCAGTACTTC,CASSAGQSRAYEQYF
14,NA,TRBJ2-7,TRBD2,TRBV5-4,TGTGCCAGCAGCTTGGGACTAGCATCCTACGAGCAGTACTTC,CASSLGLASYEQYF
14,NA,TRBJ2-1,NA,TRBV27,TGTGCCAGCAAGGAGCAGGGCACTTACAATGAGCAGTTCTTC,CASKEQGTYNEQFF
9,NA,TRBJ2-7,NA,TRBV27,TGTGCCAGCGGCAAACCCCCCGACTTC,CASGKPPDF
17,NA,TRBJ1-5,NA,TRBV5-6,TGTGCCAGCAGCCGGGGGGCAGGGGAGGTTCGCAATCAGCCCCAGCATTTT,CASSRGAGEVRNQPQHF
15,NA,TRBJ2-5,TRBD2,TRBV7-9,TGTGCCAGCACCACATTCGACAGCGGGGCGCAGACCCAGTACTTC,CASTTFDSGAQTQYF
13,NA,TRBJ2-5,NA,TRBV13,TGTGCCAGCAGCAGAGCGGGCAAAGAGACCCAGTACTTC,CASSRAGKETQYF
16,NA,TRBJ1-1,TRBD1,TRBV10-3,TGTGCCATCAGTGAGGGGAGGACAGGGACTAACACTGAAGCTTTCTTT,CAISEGRTGTNTEAFF
15,NA,TRBJ1-4,NA,TRBV7-2,TGTGCCAGCAGCTTAGATCCGGGAGAGACCGAAAAACTGTTTTTT,CASSLDPGETEKLFF
16,few,TRBJ2-2,TRBD1,TRBV19,TGTGCCAGTAGCGCTGAGGGGACAGGGAACACCGGGGAGCTGTTTTTT,CASSAEGTGNTGELFF
14,NA,TRBJ2-5,TRBD1,TRBV4-1,TGCGCCAGCAGCCGCTCCGGGACAGAAGAGACCCAGTACTTC,CASSRSGTEETQYF
15,NA,TRBJ1-5,TRBD1,TRBV29-1,TGCAGCGTCGGGGGGGGACAGGGAGGGAATCAGCCCCAGCATTTT,CSVGGGQGGNQPQHF
11,NA,TRBJ2-3,NA,TRBV19,TGTGCCAGTAGCCTCACAGATACGCAGTATTTT,CASSLTDTQYF
14,NA,TRBJ2-7,NA,TRBV7-2,TGTGCCAGCAGCTCGCGGGGCCGCTCCTACGAGCAGTACTTC,CASSSRGRSYEQYF
14,few,TRBJ1-1,TRBD1,TRBV5-4,TGTGCCAGCAGCTTCAACAGGGGGGACACTGAAGCTTTCTTT,CASSFNRGDTEAFF
12,once,TRBJ2-7,NA,TRBV19,TGTGCCAGTAGTAACGGGGACAACGAGCAGTACTTC,CASSNGDNEQYF
15,once,TRBJ2-1,NA,TRBV29-1,TGCAGCGTTGAGCCATCCACGAGCCTTAACAATGAGCAGTTCTTC,CSVEPSTSLNNEQFF
15,NA,TRBJ2-1,TRBD2,TRBV5-6,TGTGCCAGCAGCCCGGGACTAGGGGTCTACAATGAGCAGTTCTTC,CASSPGLGVYNEQFF
13,NA,TRBJ2-3,NA,TRBV30,TGTGCCTGGACTCGAGGGCCTGGAGATACGCAGTATTTT,CAWTRGPGDTQYF
15,NA,TRBJ2-7,TRBD1,TRBV6-5,TGTGCCAGCAGTTACTCGACAGGGCTATCCTACGAGCAGTACTTC,CASSYSTGLSYEQYF
14,few,TRBJ1-1,NA,TRBV19,TGTGCCAGTAGTCCAAGAGGACAGAACACTGAAGCTTTCTTT,CASSPRGQNTEAFF
16,few,TRBJ2-7,NA,TRBV6-5,TGTGCCAGCAGTTACTCGATACAGCCGGGATCCTACGAGCAGTACTTC,CASSYSIQPGSYEQYF
14,NA,TRBJ1-1,TRBD1,TRBV2,TGTGCCAGCAGACCGGGACAGATGAACACTGAAGCTTTCTTT,CASRPGQMNTEAFF
15,NA,TRBJ2-7,TRBD2,TRBV27,TGTGCCAGCAGTCCGAGCGGGGGGAACTCCTACGAGCAGTACTTC,CASSPSGGNSYEQYF
12,NA,TRBJ1-1,NA,TRBV7-9,TGTGCCAGCAGCAGGGACACGAGTGAAGCTTTCTTT,CASSRDTSEAFF